These 30 T cell receptor beta chains were sequenced from one sample in a study of blood T cells in healthy people across ages. A second PCR, run for roughly 7 to 12 cycles, used a sample-barcoded 5' primer plus a J-beta primer mix. In TCRdb, the 5' RACE reads were re-called with MiXCR into one record per CDR3 protein. Of around 850,000 distinct CDR3 sequences in the sample, around 36% were seen once. The material sequenced was blood. All receptors come from a man aged 18 to 35 in good health.

This clonotype has a count of ten or more. V and J are TRBV4-1 and TRBJ1-2; unclear D gene. The V end lost 0 bases, the J end lost 4 bases, and 9 bases lay between the germline ends. There are 14 residues in the CDR3. CDR1 and CDR2 (germline): MGHRA, YSYEKL. The CDR3 reads CASSQEIRSYGYTF. The CDR3 region has the DNA TGCGCCAGCAGCCAAGAAATAAGGAGCTATGGCTACACCTTC.

V and J are TRBV29-1 and TRBJ1-2; no firm D call. V lost 2 bases and J lost 7, with 11 bases in between. The CDR3 is made up of 12 amino acids. Germline V lookup: CDR1 SQVTM, CDR2 ANQGSEA. As DNA, the CDR3 is TGCAGCGTTGAACGGGGTTTCGGTGGCTACACCTTC. It encodes CSVERGFGGYTF.

The chain couples TRBV6-2 or TRBV6-3 to TRBJ1-2, with 9 bases identical to TRBD1. V shed 6 bases and J 4 bases; nucleotides not matched to a gene: 15. The V gene's germline CDR1 is MNHEY and CDR2 SVGEGT. The CDR3 covers 17 residues. The CDR3 bases are TGTGCCAGCAGCCCTGGGACAGGGCCTGCAGGAGGCTATGGCTACACCTTC. It is translated as CASSPGTGPAGGYGYTF.

Regarding this clonotype: Mismatch with germline at one junction end may stem from a read error. The chain links TRBV4-1 to TRBJ1-1; TRBD1 might be the D (6 bases). CDR3 length: 14 residues. Germline loops: CDR1 MGHRA, CDR2 YSYEKL. The CDR3 coding sequence is TGCGCCAGCAGTCAAGTGGAGGGACACCATGAAGCTTTCTTT. Protein: CASSQVEGHHEAFF.

This chain uses TRBV28 with TRBJ1-4; D is unresolved. Germline CDR1 MDHEN, CDR2 SYDVKM. V was clipped by 3 bases and J by 8 bases, with 7 bases between them. The CDR3 contains 12 residues. Here the CDR3 reads CASSFQREKLFF. The DNA for the CDR3 is TGTGCCAGCAGTTTTCAGAGAGAAAAACTGTTTTTT.

The J gene is TRBJ1-5, the V gene TRBV20-1; a weak D match, TRBD1 (5 bases). Germline loops: CDR1 DFQATT, CDR2 SNEGSKA (reference sequence). This CDR3 has 13 amino acids. V was shortened by 3 bases and J by 6 bases, with 12 bases between the two germline ends. The CDR3 DNA sequence: TGCAGTGCTAGGGCCAGGAGGGGTCAGCCCCAGCATTTT. This encodes CSARARRGQPQHF.

Details on this clonotype: This may arise from a read error, as a much more abundant clone is one base away. The chain couples TRBV5-1 to TRBJ2-1; D ambiguous. This CDR3 spans 13 amino acids. In germline, CDR1 is SGHRS, CDR2 YFSETQ. The ends were cut back, 4 bases at V and 5 bases at J, with 10 bases in the middle. The CDR3: CASSVTRHNEQFF. As DNA, the CDR3 is TGCGCCAGCAGCGTGACCAGGCACAATGAGCAGTTCTTC.

V usage is TRBV5-1 and J usage is TRBJ2-2; tentatively, D is TRBD1 (5 bases). The V and J ends lost 0 bases and 2 bases respectively, with 11 bases between them. This CDR3 region has 16 residues. From germline, CDR1 is SGHRS and CDR2 YFSETQ. The CDR3 DNA reads as TGCGCCAGCAGCTTGGTCACAGGTCTTAACACCGGGGAGCTGTTTTTT. This encodes CASSLVTGLNTGELFF.

The chain joins TRBV4-1 to TRBJ1-1; no reliable D call. The ends were cut back, 4 bases at V and 6 bases at J, with 18 bases in the middle. Germline V gives CDR1 MGHRA, CDR2 YSYEKL. This CDR3 contains 15 residues. As DNA, the CDR3 is TGCGCCAGCAGCCTACAGATGGCAGACCCGGCTGAAGCTTTCTTT. Residues: CASSLQMADPAEAFF.

This clonotype was seen a handful of times. The rearrangement links TRBV5-6 to TRBJ2-3; TRBD2 matches at 14 bases. Trimming at V came to 1 base and at J to 6 bases, leaving 7 bases not matched to a gene. The CDR3 is 17 amino acids. In germline, CDR1 is SGHDT, CDR2 YYEEEE. As DNA, the CDR3 is TGTGCCAGCAGCTTGCTGGGGACTAGCGGGGGTCTGGATACGCAGTATTTT. Its translation: CASSLLGTSGGLDTQYF.

This clonotype was detected ten times or more. The V gene is TRBV7-2, the J gene TRBJ2-3; D is uncertain. The CDR3 has 14 residues. Germline values: CDR1 SGHTA, CDR2 FQGNSA. Trimming took 2 bases from V and 3 from J, leaving 9 bases between them. CDR3 residues: CASSLPTTTDTQYF. The CDR3 nucleotides are TGTGCCAGCAGCTTACCCACAACGACAGATACGCAGTATTTT.

Concerning this clonotype itself: Given a much more abundant clone one base away, this may be a read error. The gene calls are TRBV9 and TRBJ1-2; 8 positions agree with TRBD1. Trimming cost V 7 bases and J 8 bases; bases outside gene matches: 10. Germline V gene data show CDR1 as SGDLS and CDR2 as YYNGEE. CDR3 length equals 13 residues. CDR3 in amino acids: CASGAGGSFGYTF. DNA of the CDR3: TGTGCCAGCGGTGCAGGGGGCTCCTTCGGCTACACCTTC.

This clonotype was seen only a few times. The J gene is TRBJ1-4, the V gene TRBV27, with D tentatively TRBD1 (6 bases). The CDR3 is made up of 15 amino acids. Trimming left V 6 bases short and J 5 bases short, with 16 bases between. Germline-derived CDR1 and CDR2 are MNHEY and SMNVEV (reference sequence). The CDR3 DNA follows: TGTGCCAGCAGATGGGTGGCAGGGGACAATGAAAAACTGTTTTTT. This encodes CASRWVAGDNEKLFF.

Points on this clonotype: At one of its ends the junction is not consistent with the germline gene, which may arise from a read error. The V and J genes are TRBV7-2 and TRBJ2-7, with D possibly matching TRBD2 (5 bases). CDR1 is SGHTA and CDR2 is FQGNSA in the germline V gene. This CDR3 spans 14 amino acids. The CDR3 here is CASSVAQWEYEQYF. DNA for the CDR3: TGTGCCAGCAGCGTAGCCCAGTGGGAGTACGAGCAGTACTTC.

This clonotype was found a few times. J is TRBJ1-2 and V is TRBV7-9; 9 bases agree with TRBD1. This CDR3 has 16 amino acids. Germline CDR1 and CDR2: SEHNR and FQNEAQ (reference sequence). V trimming: 7 bases; J trimming: 7 bases; junction bases outside the gene matches: 16. CDR3 sequence: CASILYRDRELSGYTF. CDR3 DNA sequence: TGTGCCAGCATCCTCTACCGGGACAGGGAATTGAGTGGCTACACCTTC.

CDR3 sequence (DNA): TGCAGTGCGACCCCCGGAGTCTCAAATGAGCAGTTCTTC. It translates to CSATPGVSNEQFF. The chain employs TRBV20-1 and TRBJ2-1; no reliable D call. Germline CDR1 is DFQATT and CDR2 is SNEGSKA (reference sequence). V shed 6 bases and J shed 7 bases, with 16 bases lying between them. The CDR3 loop spans 13 amino acids.

The chain has TRBV10-3 and TRBJ1-1; no definite D call. Germline V CDR1 and CDR2: ENHRY, SYGVKD. The CDR3 sequence is 13 residues long. Trimming removed 7 bases from V and 4 bases from J, with 13 bases in between. The chain's CDR3 is CAITREEITEAFF. In DNA form, the CDR3 reads TGTGCCATCACGCGAGAAGAGATCACTGAAGCTTTCTTT.

This clonotype occurred a few times. The chain recombines TRBV20-1 with TRBJ2-3, with 7 bases lining up with TRBD1. The CDR3 has 14 amino acids. V lost 4 bases, J lost 1 base, and 5 bases stayed unmatched. Germline CDR1 DFQATT, CDR2 SNEGSKA (reference sequence). CDR3 amino acids: CSANDRAGTDTQYF. The CDR3, as DNA: TGCAGTGCTAATGACAGGGCGGGCACAGATACGCAGTATTTT.

CDR3 sequence reads: CASSLARVGTEAFF. CDR3 bases: TGTGCCAGCAGCTTAGCGAGGGTGGGGACTGAAGCTTTCTTT. The chain combines TRBV7-2 with TRBJ1-1; no clear D. The germline V and J ends were trimmed by 0 bases and 5 bases, with 10 bases remaining between them. Germline V gives CDR1 SGHTA, CDR2 FQGNSA. The CDR3 is 14 amino acids. Supplemented by reference TRBV7-2 and TRBJ1-1, the full variable domain reads GAGVSQSPSNKVTEKGKDVELRCDPISGHTALYWYRQSLGQGLEFLIYFQGNSAPDKSGLPSDRFSAERTGGSVSTLTIQRTQQEDSAVYLCASSLARVGTEAFFGQGTRLTVV.

This rearrangement joins TRBV2 to TRBJ2-3, with 7 bases lining up with TRBD1. The CDR3 runs to 15 residues. V shed 11 bases and J 2 bases; nucleotides not matched to a gene: 13. Germline assignment: CDR1 SNHLY and CDR2 FYNNEI. The CDR3 sequence is CAGTRQGYLTDTQYF. The DNA of the CDR3 is TGTGCCGGCACCCGACAGGGATACCTCACAGATACGCAGTATTTT.

This chain uses TRBV9 with TRBJ2-3, with D maybe TRBD2 (5 bases). The CDR3 has 15 amino acids. Trimming took off 3 bases at V and 2 bases at J, with 13 bases between the two ends. The germline V gene has CDR1 SGDLS and CDR2 YYNGEE. Here the CDR3 DNA reads TGTGCCAGCAGCGGAAAGGACTTCTACACAGATACGCAGTATTTT. It specifies CASSGKDFYTDTQYF.

The CDR3 reads CSVVGRLKETQYF. The CDR3 coding sequence is TGCAGCGTTGTAGGAAGACTAAAAGAGACCCAGTACTTC. The chain has TRBV29-1 and TRBJ2-5, with D possibly matching TRBD2 (5 bases). This CDR3 region has 13 residues. The germline V and J ends were trimmed by 4 bases and 3 bases, with 12 bases remaining between them. Germline CDR1 SQVTM, CDR2 ANQGSEA.

In DNA form, the CDR3 reads TGTGCCAGCAGCCCGACCCATCCGGACGTACGAAACACCATATATTTT. This translates into CASSPTHPDVRNTIYF. The V and J genes are TRBV5-5 and TRBJ1-3; D gene ambiguous. This CDR3 comprises 16 residues. CDR1 and CDR2 from the germline V gene are SGHKS and YYEKEE (reference sequence). V lost 4 bases and J 5 bases, leaving 19 bases between the germline ends.

A word on this clonotype: Its ends do not fully match the called genes, so a read error is possible. The rearrangement links TRBV12-5 to TRBJ1-2; no firm D call. The CDR3 covers 14 residues. From germline, CDR1 is LGHNT and CDR2 FRNRAP. CDR3 amino acids: CTSGLPTATYGYTF. The CDR3 nucleotides read TGTACTAGTGGTTTGCCCACAGCGACCTATGGCTACACCTTC.

This chain connects TRBV6-2 or TRBV6-3 to TRBJ1-1; 9 bases align to TRBD1. Germline V CDR1 and CDR2: MNHEY, SVGEGT. The trim removed 10 bases at V and 9 bases at J, leaving 12 bases unmatched. This CDR3 comprises 13 residues. This CDR3 is CAILPDDRGKAFF. In nucleotides, the CDR3 is TGTGCCATCCTCCCTGATGACAGGGGGAAAGCTTTCTTT.

This clonotype has more than one count but fewer than ten. This rearrangement joins TRBV20-1 to TRBJ2-7; 10 bases match TRBD2. V lost 5 bases to trimming and J lost 7 bases; unmatched junction nucleotides: 11. The germline V gene has CDR1 DFQATT and CDR2 SNEGSKA (reference sequence). The CDR3 has 14 amino acids. This CDR3 is CSASSGGDYNEQYF. The CDR3 nucleotides read TGCAGTGCTTCTAGCGGGGGTGACTACAATGAGCAGTACTTC.

This chain links TRBV12-5 with TRBJ2-4; TRBD1 matches 9 bases. The closer fit of TRBJ2-5 to the DNA end suggests the J call may be wrong. The CDR3 runs 12 residues. From germline, CDR1 is LGHNT and CDR2 FRNRAP. CDR3 in DNA: TGTGCTAGTGGGCAGGACAGGGGGACCCAGTACTTC. The encoded protein is CASGQDRGTQYF.

The J gene is TRBJ2-5, the V gene TRBV15; possible D gene TRBD1, 5 bases. This CDR3 is built from 13 residues. V lost 4 bases and J 9 bases, leaving 15 bases between the germline ends. The germline V gene has CDR1 LNHNV and CDR2 YYDKDF (reference sequence). This CDR3 reads CATSTRTTSSQYF. As DNA, the CDR3 is TGTGCCACCAGCACCCGGACAACCTCCTCCCAGTACTTC. Full variable domain (outside the CDR3, taken from reference TRBV15 and TRBJ2-5): DAMVIQNPRYQVTQFGKPVTLSCSQTLNHNVMYWYQQKSSQAPKLLFHYYDKDFNNEADTPDNFQSRRPNTSFCFLDIRSPGLGDTAMYLCATSTRTTSSQYFGPGTRLLVL.

The chain carries TRBV24-1 and TRBJ2-4; tentatively, D is TRBD1 or TRBD2 (6 bases each). V dropped 2 bases and J dropped 13 bases, with 20 bases sitting between them. The CDR3 runs 15 residues. Germline V lookup: CDR1 KGHDR, CDR2 SFDVKD. As DNA, the CDR3 is TGTGCCACCAGTGATTCAAGGGGGGCTCGGGGAGAGCAGTACTTC. Its translation is CATSDSRGARGEQYF.

This chain links TRBV4-2 with TRBJ2-3; tentative D call: TRBD1 (6 bases). Trimming left V 1 base short and J 1 base short, with 12 bases between. The CDR3 extends over 16 amino acids. The germline V gene has CDR1 LGHNA and CDR2 YNFKEQ. DNA of the CDR3: TGTGCCAGCAGCCAAGGTCCCCAGGGGCGCACAGATACGCAGTATTTT. It is translated as CASSQGPQGRTDTQYF.